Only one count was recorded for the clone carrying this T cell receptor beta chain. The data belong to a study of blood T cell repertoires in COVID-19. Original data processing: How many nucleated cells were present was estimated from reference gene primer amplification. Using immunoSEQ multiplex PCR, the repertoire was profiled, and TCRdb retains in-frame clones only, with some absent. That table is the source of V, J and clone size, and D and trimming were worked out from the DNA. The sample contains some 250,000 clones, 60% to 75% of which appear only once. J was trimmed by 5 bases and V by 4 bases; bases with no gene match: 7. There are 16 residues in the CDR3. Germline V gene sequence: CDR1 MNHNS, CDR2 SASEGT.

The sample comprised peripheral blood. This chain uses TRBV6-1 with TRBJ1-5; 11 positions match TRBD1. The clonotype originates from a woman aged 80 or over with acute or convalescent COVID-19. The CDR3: CASSGPGTGGDQPQHF. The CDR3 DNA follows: TGTGCCAGCAGTGGGCCCGGGACAGGGGGGGATCAGCCCCAGCATTTT.